Below are 10 T cell receptor beta chains sequenced from a single sample in a study of regulatory T cells in long-lasting Graves disease. Time point denoted: newly diagnosed GD, antithyroid drugs for less than 3 months. With RNA extracted from PBMCs as input, the TCR library was made. Libraries of TCR beta came from iRepertoire HTBI primers plus Arm-PCR of CDR3 regions. From the multiplex PCR reads, TCRdb called clonotypes with MiXCR, one entry per CDR3 protein. The table records some 320,000 distinct CDR3 sequences, 15% to 20% of them present only once. This specimen was peripheral blood mononuclear cells (PBMCs), taken at new diagnosis, from a patient treated with antithyroid drugs. The receptors shown here come from a female donor with Graves disease.

This clonotype was observed many times. The chain joins TRBV5-6 to TRBJ2-1; the D gene could be TRBD1 or TRBD2 (5 bases each). Germline CDR1 is SGHDT and CDR2 is YYEEEE. V dropped 0 bases and J dropped 0 bases, with 13 bases sitting between them. The CDR3 consists of 17 residues. The CDR3 region has the DNA TGTGCCAGCAGCTTGGAGGGACCGGGAAGCTCCTACAATGAGCAGTTCTTC. This codes for CASSLEGPGSSYNEQFF.

This clonotype was picked up a small number of times. The chain uses TRBV20-1 and TRBJ2-3; D assignment may be TRBD1 or TRBD2 (5 bases each). The CDR3 has 13 residues. In germline, CDR1 is DFQATT, CDR2 SNEGSKA (reference sequence). Trimming stripped 7 bases from V and 4 bases from J, with 15 bases between. This CDR3 reads CSGRDPGADTQYF. In DNA form, the CDR3 reads TGCAGTGGCCGGGACCCTGGAGCAGATACGCAGTATTTT.

This clonotype appeared a few times. The chain has TRBV5-1 and TRBJ2-4; possible D gene TRBD2, 7 bases. Between the trimmed V and J ends, which lost 4 bases and 6 bases, there was a span of 20 bases. CDR1 and CDR2 from the germline V gene are SGHRS and YFSETQ. The CDR3 extends over 16 amino acids. Written as DNA, the CDR3 is TGCGCCAGCAGCCCCTCCTCAAGGGGGGGGGGAAACATTCAGTACTTC. It translates to CASSPSSRGGGNIQYF.

In this sample, this clonotype turned up many times. The chain combines TRBV28 with TRBJ2-1; 8 bases agree with TRBD1. J lost 11 bases, V lost 3 bases, and 6 bases had no gene match. The CDR3 extends over 13 amino acids. Germline V CDR1 and CDR2: MDHEN, SYDVKM. CDR3: CASSFGTGVKQFF. The CDR3 region has the DNA TGTGCCAGCAGTTTCGGGACAGGTGTGAAGCAGTTCTTC.

At least ten counts were recorded for this clonotype. The J gene is TRBJ2-1, the V gene TRBV12-3 or TRBV12-4; 10 bases agree with TRBD2. The CDR3 spans 15 residues. The trim removed 5 bases at V and 6 bases at J, leaving 7 bases unmatched. CDR3 protein: CASSPPSGRLNEQFF. Here the CDR3 DNA reads TGTGCCAGCAGTCCGCCTAGCGGGAGACTCAATGAGCAGTTCTTC.

This clonotype was seen many times. The rearrangement links TRBV12-3 or TRBV12-4 to TRBJ2-1; tentatively, D is TRBD1 (5 bases). This CDR3 contains 12 residues. Trimming shortened V by 6 bases and J by 4 bases, and 7 bases separated the two germline ends. CDR3 region: CASSSGYNEQFF. CDR3 coding DNA: TGTGCCAGCAGCTCAGGGTACAATGAGCAGTTCTTC.

This clonotype was observed at least ten times. This CDR3 is CAISPGRSSGNTIYF. DNA of the CDR3: TGTGCCATCTCGCCGGGACGGAGCTCTGGAAACACCATATATTTT. The chain carries TRBV12-3 or TRBV12-4 and TRBJ1-3, with D tentatively TRBD1 (5 bases). The germline V and J ends were trimmed by 10 bases and 0 bases, with 16 bases remaining between them. The CDR3 runs to 15 residues.

The chain employs TRBV4-1 and TRBJ2-7; a possible D gene is TRBD1 (6 bases). CDR3 size: 15 residues. Germline loops: CDR1 MGHRA, CDR2 YSYEKL. V was shortened by 4 bases and J by 0 bases, with 13 bases between the two germline ends. The CDR3 DNA follows: TGCGCCAGCAGCCTGAGACAACAGGGCTCCTACGAGCAGTACTTC. It specifies CASSLRQQGSYEQYF.

This clonotype was seen ten or more times. This chain joins TRBV7-2 and TRBJ2-1; the match to TRBD2 covers 9 bases. The V gene end was trimmed by 4 bases and the J gene end by 10 bases; junction bases not matched to a gene: 8. The CDR3 runs to 14 residues. The germline V gene encodes CDR1 SGHTA and CDR2 FQGNSA. CDR3 sequence: CASSSLGTSREQFF. The DNA for the CDR3 is TGTGCCAGCAGCTCGCTCGGGACTAGCAGAGAGCAGTTCTTC. Variable domain in full (rest from reference TRBV7-2 and TRBJ2-1): GAGVSQSPSNKVTEKGKDVELRCDPISGHTALYWYRQSLGQGLEFLIYFQGNSAPDKSGLPSDRFSAERTGGSVSTLTIQRTQQEDSAVYLCASSSLGTSREQFFGPGTRLTVL.

This chain links TRBV2 with TRBJ2-1; tentative D call: TRBD1 (6 bases). The V gene lost 6 bases and the J gene lost 4 bases, with 16 bases spanning the gap. This CDR3 spans 15 amino acids. Per germline, CDR1 SNHLY and CDR2 FYNNEI. CDR3 nucleotide sequence: TGTGCCAGCAGGAACTGGGGGCAGGGTTACAATGAGCAGTTCTTC. It codes for CASRNWGQGYNEQFF.